The TCR beta chain under discussion was sequenced for a study of blood T cell repertoires in COVID-19. This clone showed up just once. This table comes from immunoSEQ multiplex PCR, and its TCRdb copy is limited to in-frame clones, with some not included. The table shows around 290,000 clones, with around 90% occurring only once. This CDR3 is 15 amino acids long. Germline CDR1 and CDR2: SGHNT and YYREEE (reference sequence). V was pared by 0 bases and J by 7 bases, with 9 bases of the junction left unmatched. Individuals aged about 18 to 89 years were recruited from 24 US areas. Cohort placement rested on clinical history that participants reported themselves. Recovered participants had two consecutive negative NP/OP PCR tests, healthcare professional clearance, or symptom resolution.

The sequenced material came from PBMCs or T cells enriched from blood (not recorded which). This clonotype was obtained from a young woman who had recovered from COVID-19. This rearrangement joins TRBV5-4 to TRBJ1-2; 7 bases are shared with TRBD1. DNA of the CDR3: TGTGCCAGCAGCTTGGGACAGGGTCCGCTTCGTGGCTACACCTTC. This sequence encodes CASSLGQGPLRGYTF.